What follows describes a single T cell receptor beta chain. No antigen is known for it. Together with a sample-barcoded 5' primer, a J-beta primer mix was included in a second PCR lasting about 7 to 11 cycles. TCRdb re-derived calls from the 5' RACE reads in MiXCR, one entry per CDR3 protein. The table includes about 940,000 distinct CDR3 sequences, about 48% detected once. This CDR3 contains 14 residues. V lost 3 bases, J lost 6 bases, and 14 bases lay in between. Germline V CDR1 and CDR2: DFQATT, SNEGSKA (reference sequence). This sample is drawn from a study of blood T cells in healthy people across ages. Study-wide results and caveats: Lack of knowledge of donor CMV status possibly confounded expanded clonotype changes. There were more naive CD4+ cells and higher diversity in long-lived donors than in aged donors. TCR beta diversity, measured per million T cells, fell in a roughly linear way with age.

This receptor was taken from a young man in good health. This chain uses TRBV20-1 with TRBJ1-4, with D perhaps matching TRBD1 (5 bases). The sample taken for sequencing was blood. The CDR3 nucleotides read TGCAGTGCTAGTCTCCGGGGCCGACATGAAAAACTGTTTTTT. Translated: CSASLRGRHEKLFF.